The source of this TCR beta chain is a study of post-analysis software for immune sequencing data (dated by TCRdb to about 2015). The study in broad terms: Disease courses on record covered relapsing-remitting, secondary progressive and progressive-relapsing multiple sclerosis, though some patients had no subtype annotation. The multiple sclerosis patient repertoires were compared with 10 to 12 previously published healthy control repertoires from donors aged about 6 to 26 years. A subset of samples was prepared in parallel using single-end sample barcoding, then pooled and co-amplified after Illumina adapter ligation. What the work shows at the level of the full study, not this receptor alone: Multiple sclerosis patients had significantly lower normalized Chao1 diversity than controls, a result that suggests substantial peripheral T-cell clonal expansion. Strong co-clustering of samples prepared in the same batch was shown by direct clustering with F measure, prompting a batch-effect correction. Significantly higher frequencies in patients than in controls were found for about 5 TRBV segments, including TRBV5-6, TRBV5-1 and TRBV20-1. The control group was slightly older than the multiple sclerosis patient group.

The library came from PCR. Sequencing used an Illumina HiSeq 2500. Unique molecular identifiers were incorporated into TCR beta cDNA libraries to reduce PCR and sequencing biases. Per 1 to 10 million input T cells, 500,000 or so cDNA molecules were obtained, such that each molecule approximated one T cell. Patient libraries were prepared and sequenced with the same protocol used for the earlier healthy control dataset. Samples belonging to the same batch were prepared together, multiplexed and sequenced on a shared HiSeq lane. Concerning the study's data processing: MIGEC handled the raw barcoded reads, throwing out single-read molecular identifier groups before consensus assembly and CDR3 extraction. Clonotype tables were post-analysed with VDJtools, normalizing diversity by down-sampling all datasets to the smallest sample size. To correct batch-related cross-sample contamination, repertoire overlap clustering matched CDR3 amino acid sequences but not nucleotide sequences. In-frame beta chains were kept once TCRdb had trimmed the public reads at Q25 with fastp and called clones with MiXCR. Each CDR3 protein gets just one entry, which takes the most common genes and DNA from the rows behind it. TCRdb assigned the V and J calls; the authors' analysis was not used. The sample table shows 750,000 to 950,000 distinct CDR3 sequences, and 53% are seen once. Roughly 4.4% of the sample is held by the ten biggest clonotypes.

As for this clonotype: Its antigen is still unknown. The input lacks base qualities; no much larger clone sits a single base away.

After removal of 5 bases from V and 2 bases from J, the junction retains 16 bases not matched to a gene. Including cysteine and phenylalanine, the CDR3 has 18 amino acids. Just the 54-base CDR3 DNA is kept, in frame starting at base 1. In the germline V gene (reference sequence), CDR1 corresponds to DFQATT and CDR2 to SNEGSKA. To demonstrate the VDJtools post-analysis software, the study profiled TCR beta repertoires from the peripheral blood of around 13 young patients with multiple sclerosis. The patients with multiple sclerosis were children and adolescents between roughly 6 and 17 years of age. This chain is built from TRBV20-1 and TRBJ2-3; TRBD1 fits 10 bases in the junction. This TCR derives from a girl between 10 and 17 years old with multiple sclerosis. Sequencing was performed on blood. Here the CDR3 is given as CSAYTGQGVITSTDTQYF. The DNA sequence is given as TGCAGTGCTTATACTGGACAGGGGGTAATCACATCCACAGATACGCAGTATTTT.